A single sample is the source of the 25 T cell receptor beta chains below, sequenced in a study of blood T cell repertoires in COVID-19. This table comes from immunoSEQ multiplex PCR, and its TCRdb copy is limited to in-frame clones, with some not included. This table has approximately 210,000 clones, roughly 79% appearing once. Specimen: PBMCs or T cells enriched from blood (not recorded which). The receptors shown here come from a man aged 35 to 55 who had recovered from COVID-19.

V is TRBV7-8 and J is TRBJ1-2, with 7 bases identical to TRBD1. Germline V gives CDR1 SGHVS, CDR2 FQNEAQ. Trimming cost V 5 bases and J 8 bases; bases outside gene matches: 5. The CDR3 loop spans 12 amino acids. The CDR3 DNA follows: TGTGCCAGCAGCCGGGACAGCGGCGGCTACACCTTC. Amino acids: CASSRDSGGYTF.

The V gene is TRBV21-1, the J gene TRBJ2-5; TRBD1, the table's D call, lacks a check against the DNA. TRBV21-1 is deemed a pseudogene. The CDR3 is 17 amino acids. CDR3 DNA sequence: TGTGCCAGCAGCAAAGTTAACAGGGGGATCCCCTGGGAGACCCAGTACTTC. It codes for CASSKVNRGIPWETQYF.

The chain joins TRBV5-4 to TRBJ2-7, with 9 bases that match TRBD1. J lost 6 bases, V lost 4 bases, and 11 bases had no gene match. The CDR3 is made up of 15 amino acids. Per germline, CDR1 SGHNT and CDR2 YYREEE (reference sequence). CDR3: CASSTEQGALVEQYF. The CDR3 bases are TGTGCCAGCAGCACCGAACAGGGGGCGCTGGTCGAGCAGTACTTC.

The chain has TRBV29-1 and TRBJ1-1; 9 nucleotides line up with TRBD1. The CDR3 is made up of 12 amino acids. Germline trimming cut 7 bases from V and 5 bases from J; bases unmatched to any gene: 5. Germline V gene data show CDR1 as SQVTM and CDR2 as ANQGSEA. CDR3 residues: CSGVDRGTEAFF. In nucleotides, the CDR3 is TGCAGCGGGGTCGACAGGGGGACTGAAGCTTTCTTT.

This chain connects TRBV7-8 to TRBJ2-3; 7 positions match TRBD1. The germline gives CDR1 SGHVS, CDR2 FQNEAQ. J gave up 9 bases and V 5 bases, and 14 bases lay outside the gene matches. The CDR3 extends over 15 amino acids. CDR3 coding DNA: TGTGCCAGCAGCCCCCGACAGGGCGACCTTGAAACGCAGTATTTT. It yields the protein CASSPRQGDLETQYF.

The chain is built from TRBV4-1 and TRBJ2-2; 13 bases map to TRBD2. Germline CDR1 is MGHRA and CDR2 is YSYEKL. This CDR3 comprises 17 residues. Trimming removed 5 bases from V and 0 bases from J; junction bases left unmatched: 3. The CDR3 bases are TGCGCCAGCAGCAGGACTAGCGGGGGAGCGAACACCGGGGAGCTGTTTTTT. Translated, it gives CASSRTSGGANTGELFF.

The chain joins TRBV6-5 to TRBJ1-2; tentatively, D is TRBD1 (6 bases). Looked up from germline, CDR1 is MNHEY and CDR2 is SVGAGI. Trimming stripped 2 bases from V and 7 bases from J, with 11 bases between. The CDR3 consists of 13 residues. The CDR3 spells CASSYGGGFGYTF. In DNA, the CDR3 is TGTGCCAGCAGTTACGGCGGGGGCTTTGGCTACACCTTC.

The J gene is TRBJ1-4, the V gene TRBV18; no reliable D call. V was clipped by 3 bases and J by 8 bases, with 19 bases between them. Germline V gene data show CDR1 as KGHSH and CDR2 as LQKENI. This CDR3 is 16 amino acids long. CDR3 nucleotide sequence: TGTGCCAGCTCACCCAAGCAGGAAAAAGGTGGGGAAAAACTGTTTTTT. Residues: CASSPKQEKGGEKLFF.

As to this clone: Its ends do not fully match the called genes, so a read error is possible. V gene TRBV28 combines with J gene TRBJ2-1, with D maybe TRBD1 (6 bases). Germline CDR1 reads MDHEN; CDR2 reads SYDVKM. The CDR3 length is 12 residues. CDR3 DNA: TGTGCCAGCAGTTTATCCGCAGGGGAGCCGTTCTTC. Its protein product is CASSLSAGEPFF.

V and J are TRBV12-5 and TRBJ2-3, with 7 bases that match TRBD2. The V gene end was trimmed by 6 bases and the J gene end by 5 bases; junction bases not matched to a gene: 14. The CDR3 sequence is 16 residues long. In germline, CDR1 is LGHNT, CDR2 FRNRAP. CDR3 nucleotide sequence: TGTGCTAGTGGCCGTGGCCGGGCGGGAGATATAGATACGCAGTATTTT. Protein sequence: CASGRGRAGDIDTQYF.

As regards this clone: The sample contains more than one DNA sequence encoding this CDR3. The chain recombines TRBV9 with TRBJ2-3, with 14 bases that match TRBD2. J gave up 3 bases and V 0 bases, and 3 bases lay outside the gene matches. The germline V gene encodes CDR1 SGDLS and CDR2 YYNGEE. The CDR3 covers 17 residues. The CDR3 nucleotides read TGTGCCAGCAGCGTAGGGACTAGCGGGGGGAGGACAGATACGCAGTATTTT. This encodes CASSVGTSGGRTDTQYF. The full variable domain, with the rest looked up from reference TRBV9 and TRBJ2-3, is DSGVTQTPKHLITATGQRVTLRCSPRSGDLSVYWYQQSLDQGLQFLIQYYNGEERAKGNILERFSAQQFPDLHSELNLSSLELGDSALYFCASSVGTSGGRTDTQYFGPGTRLTVL.

This sequence joins TRBV5-1 and TRBJ2-7; possible D gene TRBD2, 5 bases. V was pared by 4 bases and J by 7 bases, with 15 bases between. Germline V gene lookup returns CDR1 SGHRS and CDR2 YFSETQ. CDR3 length: 13 amino acids. The CDR3 region is CASSQTFSGEQYF. DNA of the CDR3: TGCGCCAGCAGCCAGACTTTTTCGGGGGAGCAGTACTTC.

J is TRBJ1-1 and V is TRBV7-8; 7 nucleotides align to TRBD1. Germline CDR1 reads SGHVS; CDR2 reads FQNEAQ. V trimming: 5 bases; J trimming: 5 bases; junction bases outside the gene matches: 11. The CDR3 is made up of 15 amino acids. CDR3 nucleotides: TGTGCCAGCAGCGTAGGGTCGACAGGGAAGACTGAAGCTTTCTTT. Encoded protein: CASSVGSTGKTEAFF.

The chain employs TRBV27 and TRBJ1-2; 7 bases line up with TRBD1. J gave up 7 bases and V 5 bases, and 10 bases lay outside the gene matches. CDR1 MNHEY and CDR2 SMNVEV come from the germline V gene (reference sequence). CDR3 size: 14 residues. CDR3 loop: CASSRQGLSGGYTF. The CDR3 nucleotides are TGTGCCAGCAGTCGACAGGGATTATCGGGTGGCTACACCTTC.

This chain uses TRBV9 with TRBJ1-6; D ambiguous. CDR3 size: 14 residues. CDR1 and CDR2 from the germline V gene are SGDLS and YYNGEE. V gave up 2 bases and J gave up 6 bases, with 9 bases separating them. The CDR3 region has the DNA TGTGCCAGCAGCGTCCTCCCAGGTAATTCACCCCTCCACTTT. Translation gives CASSVLPGNSPLHF.

This chain uses TRBV18 with TRBJ1-1, with D possibly matching TRBD1 (6 bases). The CDR3 extends over 15 amino acids. V dropped 3 bases and J dropped 1 base, with 12 bases sitting between them. Per the germline V gene, CDR1 is KGHSH and CDR2 is LQKENI. The CDR3 DNA sequence: TGTGCCAGCTCACCCCCAGGACAGAGGAACACTGAAGCTTTCTTT. This sequence encodes CASSPPGQRNTEAFF. Supplemented by reference TRBV18 and TRBJ1-1, the full variable domain reads NAGVMQNPRHLVRRRGQEARLRCSPMKGHSHVYWYRQLPEEGLKFMVYLQKENIIDESGMPKERFSAEFPKEGPSILRIQQVVRGDSAAYFCASSPPGQRNTEAFFGQGTRLTVV.

V is TRBV11-2 and J is TRBJ2-7; TRBD2 agrees at 9 bases. J gave up 2 bases and V 3 bases, and 17 bases lay outside the gene matches. The CDR3 loop spans 19 amino acids. Germline V gene data show CDR1 as SGHAT and CDR2 as FQNNGV. The CDR3 is CASSLGTLRVAGAPYEQYF. The CDR3 DNA follows: TGTGCCAGCAGCTTGGGAACGCTAAGGGTAGCGGGAGCCCCCTACGAGCAGTACTTC.

DNA of the CDR3: TGTGCCTGGAGTACGAACCGGGACGGAGGGGGCTACACCTTC. Residues: CAWSTNRDGGGYTF. V gene TRBV30 combines with J gene TRBJ1-2, with D perhaps matching TRBD1 (5 bases). V dropped 2 bases and J dropped 8 bases, with 18 bases sitting between them. The germline CDR1 and CDR2 sequences are GTSNPN and SVGIG (reference sequence). The CDR3 spans 14 residues.

The chain's CDR3 is CATSGGPGHLDEQYF. DNA for the CDR3: TGTGCCACCAGTGGGGGGCCGGGGCACCTAGACGAGCAGTACTTC. The genes are TRBV24-1 and TRBJ2-7, with D maybe TRBD1 (6 bases). Trimming removed 5 bases at V and 5 bases at J, with 18 bases between. The CDR3 is 15 residues long. The germline gives CDR1 KGHDR, CDR2 SFDVKD.

The chain recombines TRBV4-1 with TRBJ2-1; the D is unclear. The CDR3 is 13 amino acids. Trimming took off 0 bases at V and 2 bases at J, with 2 bases between the two ends. Germline V CDR1 and CDR2: MGHRA, YSYEKL. CDR3 DNA sequence: TGCGCCAGCAGCCAAGACACCTACAATGAGCAGTTCTTC. Its protein is CASSQDTYNEQFF.

This clone occurred once. V and J are TRBV4-1 and TRBJ2-3; a weak D match, TRBD2 (6 bases). The CDR3 consists of 15 residues. Germline CDR1 is MGHRA and CDR2 is YSYEKL. V was shortened by 0 bases and J by 4 bases, with 11 bases between the two germline ends. The CDR3 sequence: CASSQDGGLADTQYF. The CDR3 DNA reads TGCGCCAGCAGCCAAGATGGAGGGTTGGCAGATACGCAGTATTTT.

The chain has TRBV29-1 and TRBJ2-3; D ambiguous. This CDR3 has 14 residues. The V end lost 8 bases, the J end lost 2 bases, and 17 bases lay between the germline ends. In germline, CDR1 is SQVTM, CDR2 ANQGSEA. The CDR3 loop is CSFLRAFNTDTQYF. DNA for the CDR3: TGCAGCTTCCTTCGCGCTTTCAACACAGATACGCAGTATTTT.

This clone was counted once. The chain recombines TRBV6-2 or TRBV6-3 with TRBJ1-1; D is undetermined. CDR3 length equals 14 residues. Germline V CDR1 and CDR2: MNHEY, SVGEGT. V was shortened by 2 bases and J by 1 base, with 8 bases between the two germline ends. DNA for the CDR3: TGTGCCAGCAGTTACCCCCCGGGGAACACTGAAGCTTTCTTT. Amino acid sequence: CASSYPPGNTEAFF.

V gene TRBV18 combines with J gene TRBJ2-1, with 11 bases lining up with TRBD1. Germline CDR1 KGHSH, CDR2 LQKENI. The J segment lost 5 bases and the V segment lost 3 bases, leaving 3 bases of the junction unmatched. The length of the CDR3 is 15 residues. The CDR3 nucleotides are TGTGCCAGCTCACCCGGGACAGGGGGGAACAATGAGCAGTTCTTC. This gives the protein CASSPGTGGNNEQFF.

The J gene is TRBJ2-7, the V gene TRBV28, with TRBD2 identical over 10 bases. Unmatched junction bases numbered 7, after V lost 5 bases and J lost 3 bases. The germline V gene has CDR1 MDHEN and CDR2 SYDVKM. CDR3 length: 15 amino acids. CDR3 amino acids: CASSVRPSGGYEQYF. Here the CDR3 DNA reads TGTGCCAGCAGTGTTCGTCCTAGCGGGGGCTACGAGCAGTACTTC.